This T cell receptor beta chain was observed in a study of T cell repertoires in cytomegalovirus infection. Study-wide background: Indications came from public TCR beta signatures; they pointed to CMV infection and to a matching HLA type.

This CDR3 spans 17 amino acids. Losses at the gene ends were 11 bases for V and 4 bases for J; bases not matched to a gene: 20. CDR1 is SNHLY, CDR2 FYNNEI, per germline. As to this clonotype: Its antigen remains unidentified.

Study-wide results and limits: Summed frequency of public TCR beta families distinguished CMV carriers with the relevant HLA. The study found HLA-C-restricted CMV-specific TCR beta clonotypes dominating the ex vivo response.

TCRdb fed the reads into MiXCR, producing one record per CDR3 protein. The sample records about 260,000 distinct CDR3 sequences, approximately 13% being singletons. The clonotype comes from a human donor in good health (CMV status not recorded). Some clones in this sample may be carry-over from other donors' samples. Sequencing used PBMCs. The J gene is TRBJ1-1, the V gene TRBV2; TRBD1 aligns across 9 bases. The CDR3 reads CAWMNRGRGGLRTEAFF. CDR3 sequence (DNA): TGTGCCTGGATGAACAGGGGGCGCGGAGGGTTGCGCACTGAAGCTTTCTTT. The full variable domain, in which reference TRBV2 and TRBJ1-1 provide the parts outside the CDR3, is EPEVTQTPSHQVTQMGQEVILRCVPISNHLYFYWYRQILGQKVEFLVSFYNNEISEKSEIFDDQFSVERPDGSNFTLKIRSTKLEDSAMYFCAWMNRGRGGLRTEAFFGQGTRLTVV.